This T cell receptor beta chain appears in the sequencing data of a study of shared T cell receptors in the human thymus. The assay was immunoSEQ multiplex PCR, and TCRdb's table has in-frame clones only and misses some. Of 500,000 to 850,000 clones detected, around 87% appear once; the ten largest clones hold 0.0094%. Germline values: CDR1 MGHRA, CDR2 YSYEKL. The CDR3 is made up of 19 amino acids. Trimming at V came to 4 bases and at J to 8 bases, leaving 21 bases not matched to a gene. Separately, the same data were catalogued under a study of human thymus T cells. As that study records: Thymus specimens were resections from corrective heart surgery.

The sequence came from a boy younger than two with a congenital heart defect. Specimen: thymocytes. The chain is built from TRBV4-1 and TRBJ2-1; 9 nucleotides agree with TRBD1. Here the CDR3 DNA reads TGCGCCAGCAGCCCCCAAAAACTCCGGGACAGGGTGTGTCTCGATGAGCAGTTCTTC. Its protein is CASSPQKLRDRVCLDEQFF.